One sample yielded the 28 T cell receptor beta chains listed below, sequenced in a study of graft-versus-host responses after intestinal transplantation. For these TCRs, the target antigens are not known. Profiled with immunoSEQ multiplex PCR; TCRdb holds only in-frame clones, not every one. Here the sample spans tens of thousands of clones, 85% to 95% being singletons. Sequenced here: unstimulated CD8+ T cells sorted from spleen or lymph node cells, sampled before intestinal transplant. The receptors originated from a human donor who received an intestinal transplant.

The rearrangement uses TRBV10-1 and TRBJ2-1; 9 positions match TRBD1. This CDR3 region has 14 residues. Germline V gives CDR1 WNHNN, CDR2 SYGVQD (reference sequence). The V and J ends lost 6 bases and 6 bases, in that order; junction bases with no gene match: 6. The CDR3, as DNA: TGCGCCAGCAGCTCCTGGACAGGGGTCAATGAGCAGTTCTTC. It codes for CASSSWTGVNEQFF.

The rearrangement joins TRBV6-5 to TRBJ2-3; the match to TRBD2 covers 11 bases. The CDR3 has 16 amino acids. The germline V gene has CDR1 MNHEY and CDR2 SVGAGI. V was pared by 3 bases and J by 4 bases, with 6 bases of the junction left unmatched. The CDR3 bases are TGTGCCAGCAGTTATAGTACTAGCGGGGGCGCAGATACGCAGTATTTT. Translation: CASSYSTSGGADTQYF.

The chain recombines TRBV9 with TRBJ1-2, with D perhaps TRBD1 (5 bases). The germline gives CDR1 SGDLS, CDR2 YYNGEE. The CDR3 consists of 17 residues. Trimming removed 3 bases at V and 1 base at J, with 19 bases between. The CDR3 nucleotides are TGTGCCAGCAGCGGCGGGACGGAAGACCTTGGTAACTATGGCTACACCTTC. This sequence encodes CASSGGTEDLGNYGYTF.

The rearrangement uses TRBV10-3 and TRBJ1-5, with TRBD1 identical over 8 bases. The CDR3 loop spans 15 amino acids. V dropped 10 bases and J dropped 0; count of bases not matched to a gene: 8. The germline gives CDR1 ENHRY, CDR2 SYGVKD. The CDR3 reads CATNDRGDSNQPQHF. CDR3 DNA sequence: TGTGCCACCAACGACAGGGGAGATAGCAATCAGCCCCAGCATTTT.

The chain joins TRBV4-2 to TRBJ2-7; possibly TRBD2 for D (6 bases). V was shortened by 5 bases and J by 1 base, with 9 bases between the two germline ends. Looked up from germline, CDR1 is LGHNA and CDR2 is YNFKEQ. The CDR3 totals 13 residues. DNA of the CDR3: TGTGCCAGCAGCGGGGACTGGTCCTACGAGCAGTACTTC. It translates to CASSGDWSYEQYF.

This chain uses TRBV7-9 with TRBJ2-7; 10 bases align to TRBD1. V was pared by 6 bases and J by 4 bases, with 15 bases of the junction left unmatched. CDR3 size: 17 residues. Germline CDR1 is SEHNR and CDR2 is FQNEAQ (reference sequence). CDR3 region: CASSSPSGTGAPYEQYF. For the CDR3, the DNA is TGTGCCAGCAGTTCTCCCTCCGGGACAGGGGCGCCTTACGAGCAGTACTTC.

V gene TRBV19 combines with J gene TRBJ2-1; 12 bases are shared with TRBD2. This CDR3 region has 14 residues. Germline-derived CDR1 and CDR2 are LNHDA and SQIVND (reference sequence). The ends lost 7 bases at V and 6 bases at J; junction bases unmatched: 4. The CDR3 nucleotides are TGTGCCAGTACCCTAGCGGGGGGGCGCAATGAGCAGTTCTTC. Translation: CASTLAGGRNEQFF.

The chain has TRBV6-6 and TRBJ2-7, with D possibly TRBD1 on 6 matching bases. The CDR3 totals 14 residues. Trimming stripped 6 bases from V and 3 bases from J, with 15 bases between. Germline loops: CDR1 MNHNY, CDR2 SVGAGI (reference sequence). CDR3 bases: TGTGCCAGCAGCCCCGGACAGAGAAGCTACGAGCAGTACTTC. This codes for CASSPGQRSYEQYF.

CDR3 DNA: TGTGCCAGCAGCCGGGCGGAGGTTCTAGCGGGGGGTACCAATGAGCAGTTCTTC. Its protein is CASSRAEVLAGGTNEQFF. The chain carries TRBV7-9 and TRBJ2-1; 11 nucleotides match TRBD2. CDR3 size: 18 residues. Germline trimming cut 5 bases from V and 6 bases from J; bases unmatched to any gene: 15. CDR1 is SEHNR and CDR2 is FQNEAQ in the germline V gene (reference sequence).

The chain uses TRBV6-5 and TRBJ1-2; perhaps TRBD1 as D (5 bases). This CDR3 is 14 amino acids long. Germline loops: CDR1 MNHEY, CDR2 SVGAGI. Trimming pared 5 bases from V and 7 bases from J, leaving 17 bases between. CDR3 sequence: CASSARRTQGGYTF. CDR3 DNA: TGTGCCAGCAGTGCACGGCGAACTCAGGGTGGCTACACCTTC.

The CDR3 DNA reads TGTGCCAGCAGCCCGACACAGGGGCGGGAGCAGTACTTC. This gives the protein CASSPTQGREQYF. The chain links TRBV5-5 to TRBJ2-7; 7 bases align to TRBD1. This CDR3 has 13 amino acids. V lost 4 bases to trimming and J lost 7 bases; unmatched junction nucleotides: 8. Per germline, CDR1 SGHKS and CDR2 YYEKEE (reference sequence).

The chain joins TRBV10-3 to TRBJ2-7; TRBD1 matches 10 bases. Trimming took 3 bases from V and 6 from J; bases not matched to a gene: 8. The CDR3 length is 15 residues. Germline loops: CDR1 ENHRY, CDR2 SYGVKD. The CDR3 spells CAISDWTGGEGEQYF. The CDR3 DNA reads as TGTGCCATCAGTGACTGGACAGGGGGTGAGGGCGAGCAGTACTTC.

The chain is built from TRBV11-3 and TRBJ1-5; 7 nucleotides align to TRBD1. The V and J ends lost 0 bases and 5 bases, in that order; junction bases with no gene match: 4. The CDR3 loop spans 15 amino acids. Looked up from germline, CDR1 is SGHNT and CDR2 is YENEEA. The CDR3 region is CASSLDYRGDQPQHF. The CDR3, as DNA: TGTGCCAGCAGCTTAGATTACAGGGGCGATCAGCCCCAGCATTTT.

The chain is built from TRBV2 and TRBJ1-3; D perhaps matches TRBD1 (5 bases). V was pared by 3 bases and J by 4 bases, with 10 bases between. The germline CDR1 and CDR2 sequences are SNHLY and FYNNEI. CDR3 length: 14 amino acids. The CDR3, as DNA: TGTGCCAGCAGTGACGGGGGATCCGGAAACACCATATATTTT. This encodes CASSDGGSGNTIYF. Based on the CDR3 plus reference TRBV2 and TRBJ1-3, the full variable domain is EPEVTQTPSHQVTQMGQEVILRCVPISNHLYFYWYRQILGQKVEFLVSFYNNEISEKSEIFDDQFSVERPDGSNFTLKIRSTKLEDSAMYFCASSDGGSGNTIYFGEGSWLTVV.

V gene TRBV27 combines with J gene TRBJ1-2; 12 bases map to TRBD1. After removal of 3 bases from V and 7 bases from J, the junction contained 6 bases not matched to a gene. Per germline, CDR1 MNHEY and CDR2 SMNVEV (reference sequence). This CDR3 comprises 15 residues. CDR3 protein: CASSFGTGGATGYTF. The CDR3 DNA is TGTGCCAGCAGTTTCGGGACAGGGGGCGCGACTGGCTACACCTTC.

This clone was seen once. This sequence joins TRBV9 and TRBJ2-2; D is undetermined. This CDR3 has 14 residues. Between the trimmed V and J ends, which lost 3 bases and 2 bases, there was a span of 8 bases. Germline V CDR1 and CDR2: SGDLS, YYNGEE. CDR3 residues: CASSETGNTGELFF. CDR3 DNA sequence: TGTGCCAGCAGCGAGACTGGAAACACCGGGGAGCTGTTTTTT.

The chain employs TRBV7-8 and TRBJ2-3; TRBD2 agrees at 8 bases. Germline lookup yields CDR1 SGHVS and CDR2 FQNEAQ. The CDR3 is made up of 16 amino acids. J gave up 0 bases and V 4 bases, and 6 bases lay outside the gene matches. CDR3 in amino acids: CASSSASGGSTDTQYF. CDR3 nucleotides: TGTGCCAGCAGCTCTGCTTCGGGGGGGAGCACAGATACGCAGTATTTT.

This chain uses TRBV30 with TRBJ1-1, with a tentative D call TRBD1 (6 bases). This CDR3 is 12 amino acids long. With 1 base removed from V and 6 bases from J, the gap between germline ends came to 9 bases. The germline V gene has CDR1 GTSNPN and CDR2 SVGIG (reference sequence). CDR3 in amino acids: CAWSGHRAEAFF. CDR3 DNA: TGTGCCTGGAGTGGCCACAGGGCTGAAGCTTTCTTT. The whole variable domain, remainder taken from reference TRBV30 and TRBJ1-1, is SQTIHQWPATLVQPVGSPLSLECTVEGTSNPNLYWYRQAAGRGLQLLFYSVGIGQISSEVPQNLSASRPQDRQFILSSKKLLLSDSGFYLCAWSGHRAEAFFGQGTRLTVV.

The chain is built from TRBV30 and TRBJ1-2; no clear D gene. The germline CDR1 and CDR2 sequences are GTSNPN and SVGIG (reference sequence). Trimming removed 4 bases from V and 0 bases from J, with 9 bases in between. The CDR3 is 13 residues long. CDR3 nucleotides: TGTGCCTGGACCCCGGGAGCTAACTATGGCTACACCTTC. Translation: CAWTPGANYGYTF.

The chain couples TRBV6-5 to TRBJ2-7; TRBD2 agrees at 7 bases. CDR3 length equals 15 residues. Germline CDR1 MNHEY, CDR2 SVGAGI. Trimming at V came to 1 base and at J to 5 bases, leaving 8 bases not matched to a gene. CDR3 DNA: TGTGCCAGCAGTTACTGGGGAGGGGAAGGGGACGAGCAGTACTTC. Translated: CASSYWGGEGDEQYF.

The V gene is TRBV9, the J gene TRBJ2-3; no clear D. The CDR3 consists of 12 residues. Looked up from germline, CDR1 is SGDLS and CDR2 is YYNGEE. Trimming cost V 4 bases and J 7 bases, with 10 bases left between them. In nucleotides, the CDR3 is TGTGCCAGCAGCCTCCACTCTTATACGCAGTATTTT. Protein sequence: CASSLHSYTQYF.

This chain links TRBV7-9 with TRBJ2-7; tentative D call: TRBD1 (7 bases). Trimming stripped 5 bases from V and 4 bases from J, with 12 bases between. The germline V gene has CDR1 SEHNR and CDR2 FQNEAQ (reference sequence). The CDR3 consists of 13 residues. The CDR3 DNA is TGTGCCAGCAGCCCGACAGGGAGGTACGAGCAGTACTTC. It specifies CASSPTGRYEQYF.

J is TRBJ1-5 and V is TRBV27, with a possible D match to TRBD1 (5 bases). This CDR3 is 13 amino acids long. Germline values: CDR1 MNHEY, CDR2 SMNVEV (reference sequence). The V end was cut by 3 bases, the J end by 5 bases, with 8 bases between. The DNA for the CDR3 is TGTGCCAGCAGTTTGGGGGGGGATCAGCCCCAGCATTTT. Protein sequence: CASSLGGDQPQHF.

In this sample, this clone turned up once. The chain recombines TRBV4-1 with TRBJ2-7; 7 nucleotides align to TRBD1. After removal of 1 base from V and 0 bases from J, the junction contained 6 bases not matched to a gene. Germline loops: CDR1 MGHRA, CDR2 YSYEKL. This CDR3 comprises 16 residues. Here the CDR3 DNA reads TGCGCCAGCAGCCAAGCACCGGGACAGAGCTCCTACGAGCAGTACTTC. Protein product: CASSQAPGQSSYEQYF.

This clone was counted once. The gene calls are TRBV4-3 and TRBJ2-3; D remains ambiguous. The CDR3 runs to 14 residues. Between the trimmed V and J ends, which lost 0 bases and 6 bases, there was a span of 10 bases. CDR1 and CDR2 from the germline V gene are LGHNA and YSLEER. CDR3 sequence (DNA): TGCGCCAGCAGCCAAGACAGCCGGGTGGATACGCAGTATTTT. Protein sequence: CASSQDSRVDTQYF.

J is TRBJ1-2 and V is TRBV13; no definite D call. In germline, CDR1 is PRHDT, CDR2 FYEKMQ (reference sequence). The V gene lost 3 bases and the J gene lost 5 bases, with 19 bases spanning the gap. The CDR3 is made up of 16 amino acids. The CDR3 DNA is TGTGCCAGCAGCTTGAATCGAGGGCATGAGATATATGGCTACACCTTC. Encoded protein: CASSLNRGHEIYGYTF.

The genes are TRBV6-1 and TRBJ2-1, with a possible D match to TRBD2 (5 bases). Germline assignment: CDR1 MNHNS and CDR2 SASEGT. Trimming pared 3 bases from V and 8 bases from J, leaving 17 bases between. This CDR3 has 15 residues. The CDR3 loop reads CASSDVSRGPDEQFF. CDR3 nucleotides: TGTGCCAGCAGTGATGTGTCTAGAGGGCCAGATGAGCAGTTCTTC.

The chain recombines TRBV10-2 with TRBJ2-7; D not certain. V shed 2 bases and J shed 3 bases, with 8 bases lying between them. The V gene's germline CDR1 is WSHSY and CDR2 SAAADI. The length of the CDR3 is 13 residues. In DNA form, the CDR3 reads TGCGCCAGCAGTGAGGCATCGGTCTACGAGCAGTACTTC. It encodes CASSEASVYEQYF.